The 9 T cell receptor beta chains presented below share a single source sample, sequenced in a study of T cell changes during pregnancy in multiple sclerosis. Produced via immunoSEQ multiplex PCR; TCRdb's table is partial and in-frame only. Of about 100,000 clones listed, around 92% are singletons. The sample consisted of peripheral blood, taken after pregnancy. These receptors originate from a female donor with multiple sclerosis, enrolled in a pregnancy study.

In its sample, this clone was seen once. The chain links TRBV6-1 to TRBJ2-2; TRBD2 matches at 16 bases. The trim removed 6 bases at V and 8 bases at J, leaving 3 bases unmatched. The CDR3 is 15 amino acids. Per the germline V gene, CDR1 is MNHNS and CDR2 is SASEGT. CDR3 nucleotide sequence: TGTGCCAGCAGGGGACTAGCGGGAGGGCCTGGGGAGCTGTTTTTT. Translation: CASRGLAGGPGELFF.

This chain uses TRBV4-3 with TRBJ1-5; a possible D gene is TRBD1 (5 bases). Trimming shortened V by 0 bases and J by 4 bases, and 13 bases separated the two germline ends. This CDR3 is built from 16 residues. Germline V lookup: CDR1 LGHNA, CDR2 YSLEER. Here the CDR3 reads CASSQDEGDGNQPQHF. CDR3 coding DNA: TGCGCCAGCAGCCAAGATGAAGGGGATGGAAATCAGCCCCAGCATTTT.

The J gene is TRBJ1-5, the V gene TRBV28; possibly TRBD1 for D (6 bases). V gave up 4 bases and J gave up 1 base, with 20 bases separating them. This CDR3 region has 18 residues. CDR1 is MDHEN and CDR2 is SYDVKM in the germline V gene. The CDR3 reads CASSSLLGTRGSNQPQHF. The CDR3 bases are TGTGCCAGCAGTTCACTTCTGGGAACCAGGGGAAGCAATCAGCCCCAGCATTTT.

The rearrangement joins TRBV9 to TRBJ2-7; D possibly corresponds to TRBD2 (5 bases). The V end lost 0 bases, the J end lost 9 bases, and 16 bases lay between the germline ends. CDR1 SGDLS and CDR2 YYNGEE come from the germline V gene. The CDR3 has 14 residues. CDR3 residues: CASSVAPPGEVQYF. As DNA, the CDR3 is TGTGCCAGCAGCGTAGCACCCCCCGGGGAAGTGCAGTACTTC.

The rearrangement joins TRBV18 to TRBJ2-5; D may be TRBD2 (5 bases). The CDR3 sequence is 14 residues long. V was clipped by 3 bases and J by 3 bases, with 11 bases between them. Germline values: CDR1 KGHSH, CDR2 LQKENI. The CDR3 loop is CASSPVTGKETQYF. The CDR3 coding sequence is TGTGCCAGCTCACCGGTGACGGGGAAAGAGACCCAGTACTTC.

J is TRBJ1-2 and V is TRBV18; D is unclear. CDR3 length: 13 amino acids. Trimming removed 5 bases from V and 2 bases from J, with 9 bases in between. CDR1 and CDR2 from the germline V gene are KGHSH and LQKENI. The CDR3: CASSAGENYGYTF. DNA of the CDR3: TGTGCCAGCTCAGCCGGGGAAAACTATGGCTACACCTTC. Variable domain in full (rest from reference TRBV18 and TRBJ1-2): NAGVMQNPRHLVRRRGQEARLRCSPMKGHSHVYWYRQLPEEGLKFMVYLQKENIIDESGMPKERFSAEFPKEGPSILRIQQVVRGDSAAYFCASSAGENYGYTFGSGTRLTVV.

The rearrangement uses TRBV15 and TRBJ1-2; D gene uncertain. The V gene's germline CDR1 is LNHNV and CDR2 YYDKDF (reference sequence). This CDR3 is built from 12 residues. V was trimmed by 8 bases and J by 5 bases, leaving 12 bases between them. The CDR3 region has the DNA TGTGCCACCCAGGAAGCTTCTTATGGCTACACCTTC. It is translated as CATQEASYGYTF.

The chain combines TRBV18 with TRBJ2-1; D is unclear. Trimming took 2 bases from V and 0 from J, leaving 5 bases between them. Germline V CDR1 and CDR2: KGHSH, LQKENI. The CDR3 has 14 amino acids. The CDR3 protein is CASSPTASYNEQFF. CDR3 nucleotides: TGTGCCAGCTCACCAACTGCCTCCTACAATGAGCAGTTCTTC.

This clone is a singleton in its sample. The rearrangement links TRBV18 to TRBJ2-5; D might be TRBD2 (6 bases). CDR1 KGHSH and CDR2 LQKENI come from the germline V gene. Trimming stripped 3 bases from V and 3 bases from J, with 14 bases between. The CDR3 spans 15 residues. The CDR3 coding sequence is TGTGCCAGCTCACCCCCGGGGGAAACCGAAGAGACCCAGTACTTC. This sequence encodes CASSPPGETEETQYF.